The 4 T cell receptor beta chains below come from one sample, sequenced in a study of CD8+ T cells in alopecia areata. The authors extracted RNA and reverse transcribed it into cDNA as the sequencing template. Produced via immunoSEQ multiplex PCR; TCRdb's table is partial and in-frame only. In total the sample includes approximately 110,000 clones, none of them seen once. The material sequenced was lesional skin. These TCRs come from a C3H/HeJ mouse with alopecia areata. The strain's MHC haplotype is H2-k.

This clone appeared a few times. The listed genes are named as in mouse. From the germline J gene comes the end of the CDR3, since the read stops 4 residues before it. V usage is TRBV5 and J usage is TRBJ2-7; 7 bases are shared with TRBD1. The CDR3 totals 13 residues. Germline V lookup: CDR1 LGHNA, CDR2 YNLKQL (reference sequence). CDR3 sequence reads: CASSRPTGYEQYF. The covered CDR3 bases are TGTGCCAGCAGCCGACCGACAGGGTAT.

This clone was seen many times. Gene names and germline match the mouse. The chain's CDR3 is CASSGGTHINYAEQFF. CDR3 bases read: TGTGCCAGCAGTGGCGGGACTCATATTAACTATGCT. This chain links TRBV13-3 with TRBJ2-1; tentative D call: TRBD2 (6 bases). The read ends 4 residues early relative to the CDR3; the germline J gene fills the gap. The germline CDR1 and CDR2 sequences are NNHDY and SYVADS. The CDR3 covers 16 residues. The V end was cut by 3 bases, the J end by 0 bases, with 13 bases between.

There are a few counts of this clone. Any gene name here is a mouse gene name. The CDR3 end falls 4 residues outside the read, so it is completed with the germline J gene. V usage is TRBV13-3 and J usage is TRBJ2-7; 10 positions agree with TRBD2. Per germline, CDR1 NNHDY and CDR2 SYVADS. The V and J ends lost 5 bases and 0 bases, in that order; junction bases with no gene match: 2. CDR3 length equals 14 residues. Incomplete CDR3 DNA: TGTGCCAGCAGCTGGGGGGGCGACTCCTAT. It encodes CASSWGGDSY. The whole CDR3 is CASSWGGDSYEQYF.

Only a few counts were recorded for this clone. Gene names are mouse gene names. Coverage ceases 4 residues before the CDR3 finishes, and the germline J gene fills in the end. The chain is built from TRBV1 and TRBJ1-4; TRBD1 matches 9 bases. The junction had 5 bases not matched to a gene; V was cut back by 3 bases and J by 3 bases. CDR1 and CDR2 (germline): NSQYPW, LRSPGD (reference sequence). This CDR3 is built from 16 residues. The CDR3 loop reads CTCSAGTGYANERLFF. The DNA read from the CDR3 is TGCACCTGCAGTGCCGGGACAGGGTACGCCAACGAA.